This entry features one T cell receptor beta chain sequence. TCRdb keeps only in-frame clones here, not all; method: immunoSEQ multiplex PCR. The sample lists about 270,000 clones; 85% were seen once. This record belongs to a study of blood T cell repertoires in COVID-19. Study-level information: Some COVID-19 samples were acute and others convalescent; all came from the United States, Italy and Spain.

The clonotype comes from a human donor in a cohort sampled during active COVID-19. The specimen sequenced was peripheral blood.

The CDR3 DNA reads as TGTGCCAGCAGCTTAGAAAAGAAGACTGATGAGCAGTTCTTC. Residues: CASSLEKKTDEQFF. The chain combines TRBV7-9 with TRBJ2-1, with D unresolved. In germline, CDR1 is SEHNR, CDR2 FQNEAQ (reference sequence). Trimming removed 1 base at V and 8 bases at J, with 12 bases between. This CDR3 has 14 residues.